This section outlines one TCR beta chain sequence together with its context. Its antigen remains unknown. The data are from a study of cytomegalovirus exposure and HLA in healthy donors. Study results and limitations: One cluster of highly shared sequence variants probably arose as a sequencing artifact. TCR beta chains associated with HLA were, in a later analysis, more clonally expanded than equally common others.

Donors consisted of healthy bone marrow donors. A multiplex PCR was run with 60 Vbeta primers and 13 Jbeta primers. The repertoire was sequenced with immunoSEQ multiplex PCR; TCRdb's copy has only in-frame clones and lacks some. Among 150,000 to 200,000 clones, around 83% were seen once, and the ten largest hold around 0.91%. The sequenced sample was PBMCs. This receptor was taken from a girl aged 2 to 9 in good health and CMV-seropositive.

CDR3 protein: CASSYSTGNYNEQFF. CDR3 bases: TGTGCCAGCAGTTACTCGACGGGAAACTACAATGAGCAGTTCTTC. The genes are TRBV6-6 and TRBJ2-1; D may be TRBD2 (5 bases). V lost 0 bases to trimming and J lost 3 bases, with 9 bases between them. Germline CDR1 is MNHNY and CDR2 is SVGAGI (reference sequence). This CDR3 contains 15 residues.